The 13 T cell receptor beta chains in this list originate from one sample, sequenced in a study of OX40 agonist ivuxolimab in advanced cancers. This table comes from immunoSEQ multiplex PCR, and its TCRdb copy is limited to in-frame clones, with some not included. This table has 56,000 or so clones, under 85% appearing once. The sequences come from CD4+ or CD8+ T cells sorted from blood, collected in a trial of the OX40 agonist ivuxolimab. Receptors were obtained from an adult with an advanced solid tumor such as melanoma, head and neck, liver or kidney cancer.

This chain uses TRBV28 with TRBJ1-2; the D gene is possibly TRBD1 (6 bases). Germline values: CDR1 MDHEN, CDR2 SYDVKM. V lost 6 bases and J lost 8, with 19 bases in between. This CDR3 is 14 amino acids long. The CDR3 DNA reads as TGTGCCAGCAGGAGCCTATCCCGGGACATAGGCTACACCTTC. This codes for CASRSLSRDIGYTF.

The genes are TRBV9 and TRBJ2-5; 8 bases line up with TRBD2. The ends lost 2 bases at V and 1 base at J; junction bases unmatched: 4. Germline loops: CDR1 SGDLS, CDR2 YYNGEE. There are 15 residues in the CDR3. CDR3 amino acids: CASSVASGPQETQYF. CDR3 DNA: TGTGCCAGCAGCGTGGCTAGCGGGCCCCAAGAGACCCAGTACTTC.

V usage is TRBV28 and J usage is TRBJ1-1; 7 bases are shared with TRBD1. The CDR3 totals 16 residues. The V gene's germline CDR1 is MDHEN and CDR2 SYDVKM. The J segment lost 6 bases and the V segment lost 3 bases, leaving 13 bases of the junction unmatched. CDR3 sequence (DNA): TGTGCCAGCAGTTTCGAAACCTTACAGGGGATCGCTGAAGCTTTCTTT. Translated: CASSFETLQGIAEAFF.

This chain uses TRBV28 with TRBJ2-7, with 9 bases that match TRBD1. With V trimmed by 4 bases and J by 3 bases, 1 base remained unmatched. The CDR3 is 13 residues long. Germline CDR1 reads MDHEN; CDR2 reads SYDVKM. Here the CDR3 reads CASSSGQGYEQYF. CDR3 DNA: TGTGCCAGCAGTTCGGGACAGGGCTACGAGCAGTACTTC.

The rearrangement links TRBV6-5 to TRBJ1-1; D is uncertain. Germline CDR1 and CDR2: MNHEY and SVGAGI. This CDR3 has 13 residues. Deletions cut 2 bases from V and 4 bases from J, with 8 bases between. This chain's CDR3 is CASSYGRTTEAFF. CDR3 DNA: TGTGCCAGCAGTTACGGGAGAACCACTGAAGCTTTCTTT.

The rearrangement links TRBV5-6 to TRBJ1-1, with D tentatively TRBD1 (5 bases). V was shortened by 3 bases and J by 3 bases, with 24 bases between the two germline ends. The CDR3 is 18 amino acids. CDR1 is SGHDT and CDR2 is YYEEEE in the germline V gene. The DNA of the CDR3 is TGTGCCAGCAGCTCTTTACCCCGCGGCCCCGAGGGGCACACTGAAGCTTTCTTT. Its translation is CASSSLPRGPEGHTEAFF.

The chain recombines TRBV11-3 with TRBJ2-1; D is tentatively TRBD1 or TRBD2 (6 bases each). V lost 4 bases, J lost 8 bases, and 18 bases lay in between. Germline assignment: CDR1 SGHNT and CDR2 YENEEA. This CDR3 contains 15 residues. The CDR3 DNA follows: TGTGCCAGCAGCTGGAGGGGACATCCGTTAGATGAGCAGTTCTTC. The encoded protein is CASSWRGHPLDEQFF.

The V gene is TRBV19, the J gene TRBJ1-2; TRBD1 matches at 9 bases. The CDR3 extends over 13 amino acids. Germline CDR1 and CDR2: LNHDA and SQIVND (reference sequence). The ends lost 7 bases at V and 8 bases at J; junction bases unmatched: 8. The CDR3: CASKTWDRDGYTF. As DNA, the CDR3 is TGTGCCAGTAAAACGTGGGACAGGGACGGCTACACCTTC. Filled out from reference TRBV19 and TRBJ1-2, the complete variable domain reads DGGITQSPKYLFRKEGQNVTLSCEQNLNHDAMYWYRQDPGQGLRLIYYSQIVNDFQKGDIAEGYSVSREKKESFPLTVTSAQKNPTAFYLCASKTWDRDGYTFGSGTRLTVV.

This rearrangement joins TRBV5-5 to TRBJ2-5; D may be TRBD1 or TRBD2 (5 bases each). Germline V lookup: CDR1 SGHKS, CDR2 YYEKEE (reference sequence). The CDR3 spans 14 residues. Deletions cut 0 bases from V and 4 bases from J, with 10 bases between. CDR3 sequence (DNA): TGTGCCAGCAGCTTGGTCAAGGGGAGAGAGACCCAGTACTTC. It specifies CASSLVKGRETQYF.

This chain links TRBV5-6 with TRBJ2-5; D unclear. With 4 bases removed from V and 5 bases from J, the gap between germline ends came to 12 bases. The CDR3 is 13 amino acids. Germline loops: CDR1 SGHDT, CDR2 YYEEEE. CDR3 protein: CASSHPSRETQYF. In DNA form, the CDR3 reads TGTGCCAGCAGCCACCCTAGTCGGGAGACCCAGTACTTC.

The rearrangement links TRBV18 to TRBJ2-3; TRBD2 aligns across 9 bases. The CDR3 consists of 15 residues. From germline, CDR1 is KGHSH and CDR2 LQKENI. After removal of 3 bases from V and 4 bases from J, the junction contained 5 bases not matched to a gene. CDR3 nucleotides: TGTGCCAGCTCACCGAGCGGGGGGACGGCAGATACGCAGTATTTT. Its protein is CASSPSGGTADTQYF. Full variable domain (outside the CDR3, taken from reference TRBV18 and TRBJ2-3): NAGVMQNPRHLVRRRGQEARLRCSPMKGHSHVYWYRQLPEEGLKFMVYLQKENIIDESGMPKERFSAEFPKEGPSILRIQQVVRGDSAAYFCASSPSGGTADTQYFGPGTRLTVL.

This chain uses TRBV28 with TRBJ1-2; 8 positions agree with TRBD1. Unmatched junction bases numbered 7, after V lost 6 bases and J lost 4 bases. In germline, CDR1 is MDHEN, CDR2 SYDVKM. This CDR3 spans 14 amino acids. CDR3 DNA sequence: TGTGCCAGCAGGGGCGGACAGGGATCCTATGGCTACACCTTC. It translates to CASRGGQGSYGYTF.

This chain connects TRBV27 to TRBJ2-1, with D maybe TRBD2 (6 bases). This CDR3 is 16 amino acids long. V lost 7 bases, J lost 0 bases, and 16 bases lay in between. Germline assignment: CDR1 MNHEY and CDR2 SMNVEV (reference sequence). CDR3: CASTLGGASSYNEQFF. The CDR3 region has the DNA TGTGCCAGCACCCTTGGCGGGGCTAGCTCCTACAATGAGCAGTTCTTC.